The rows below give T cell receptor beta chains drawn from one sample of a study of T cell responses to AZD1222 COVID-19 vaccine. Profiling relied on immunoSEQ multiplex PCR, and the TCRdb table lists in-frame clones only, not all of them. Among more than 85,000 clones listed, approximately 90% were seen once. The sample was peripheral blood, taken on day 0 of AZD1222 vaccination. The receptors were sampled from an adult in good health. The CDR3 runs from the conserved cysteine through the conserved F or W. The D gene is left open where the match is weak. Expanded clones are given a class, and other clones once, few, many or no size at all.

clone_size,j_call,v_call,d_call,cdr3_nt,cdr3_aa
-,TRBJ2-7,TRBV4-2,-,TGTGCCAGCAGCCAAGATAACGGGCCGGGAATCTCCGAGCAGTACTTC,CASSQDNGPGISEQYF
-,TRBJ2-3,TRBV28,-,TGTGCCAGCAGTCCTCTCTGGGGGAGAAGCACAGATACGCAGTATTTT,CASSPLWGRSTDTQYF
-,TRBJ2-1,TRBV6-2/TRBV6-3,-,TGTGCCAGCAGCCCGTTTGGGGGGTACTCGAATGAGCAGTTCTTC,CASSPFGGYSNEQFF
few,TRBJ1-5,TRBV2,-,TGTGCCAGTGAGACAGGAGTCTACAATCAGCCCCAGCATTTT,CASETGVYNQPQHF
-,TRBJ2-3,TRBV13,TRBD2,TGTGCCAGCAGCCAAGGACTAGCGGGGGCCACAGATACGCAGTATTTT,CASSQGLAGATDTQYF
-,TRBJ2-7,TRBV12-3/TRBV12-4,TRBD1,TGTGCCAGCAGTTGGGACAGCACCTACGAGCAGTACTTC,CASSWDSTYEQYF
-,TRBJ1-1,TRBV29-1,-,TGCAGCGTTCGAGGAGGCAATATGAACACTGAAGCTTTCTTT,CSVRGGNMNTEAFF
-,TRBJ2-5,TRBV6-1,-,TGTGCCAGCAGTGAAGAGGAAGTGGTCGAGACCCAGTACTTC,CASSEEEVVETQYF
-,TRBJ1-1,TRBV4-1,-,TGCGCCAGCAGTGAGTTCAGGGAGAACACTGAAGCTTTCTTT,CASSEFRENTEAFF
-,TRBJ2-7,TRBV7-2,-,TGTGCCAGCAGTTCTACAGGGTTAGGGTCCTACGAGCAGTACTTC,CASSSTGLGSYEQYF
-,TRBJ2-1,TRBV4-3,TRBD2,TGCGCCAGCAGCCTCGGGACTAGCGGGAGCAATGAGCAGTTCTTC,CASSLGTSGSNEQFF
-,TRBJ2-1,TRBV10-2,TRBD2,TGCGCCAGCAGAGGGGCGGGAGGGCCAGGTGAGCAGTTCTTC,CASRGAGGPGEQFF
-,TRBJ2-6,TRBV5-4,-,TGTGCCAGCACTCCGGGGGCCAACGTCCTGACTTTC,CASTPGANVLTF
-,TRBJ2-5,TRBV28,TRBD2,TGTGCCAGCAGTCGGCGGGAGACGGGAGAGACCCAGTACTTC,CASSRRETGETQYF
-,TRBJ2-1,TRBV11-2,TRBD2,TGTGCCAGCAGCTTCATTAGCGGGAGGGTGCACAATGAGCAGTTCTTC,CASSFISGRVHNEQFF
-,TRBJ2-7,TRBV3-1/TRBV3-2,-,TGTGCCAGCAGCCAAGGTCGGAGTTCCTCCTACGAGCAGTACTTC,CASSQGRSSSYEQYF